These T cell receptor beta chains were read from a single sample in a study of blood T cell repertoires in COVID-19. The table came from immunoSEQ multiplex PCR; TCRdb's copy has only in-frame clones and leaves some out. The repertoire holds tens of thousands of clones, just over 85% seen once, with about a fifth in the top ten. The sequencing sample was made of peripheral blood. Source of these receptors: a woman older than 75 in a cohort sampled during active or convalescent COVID-19. The CDR3 runs from the conserved cysteine through the conserved F or W. D genes are given only for firm matches. Only part of the rows carry a size: once, few, many, or a class if the clone is expanded.

D,J,V,size,DNA,CDR3
TRBD2,TRBJ2-5,TRBV7-2,.,TGTGCCAGCAGCCCCCTAGGGGGCGGGAGGGCCCGGGAGACCCAGTACTTC,CASSPLGGGRARETQYF
.,TRBJ2-1,TRBV5-8,.,TGTGCCAGCAGGTTGAGAACTCTCAATGAGCAGTTCTTC,CASRLRTLNEQFF
.,TRBJ1-1,TRBV3-1/TRBV3-2,.,TGTGCCAGCAGCCCCCGAGGGGGGGAGAACACTGAAGCTTTCTTT,CASSPRGGENTEAFF
.,TRBJ2-1,TRBV18,.,TGTGCCAGCTCACCACAATCAGTAGGAAGAGGGGGCAATGAGCAGTTCTTC,CASSPQSVGRGGNEQFF
TRBD2,TRBJ2-1,TRBV7-3,medium-sized,TGTGCCAGCAGCCTAGCGGCCTCCTACAATGAGCAGTTCTTC,CASSLAASYNEQFF
TRBD2,TRBJ2-2,TRBV5-1,.,TGCGCCAGCAGCTTGGCCGCTAGCGGGAACACCGGGGAGCTGTTTTTT,CASSLAASGNTGELFF
TRBD1,TRBJ2-5,TRBV24-1,.,TGTGCCACCAAATCGGCGCCGGGACAGGGTCAAGAGACCCAGTACTTC,CATKSAPGQGQETQYF
.,TRBJ1-4,TRBV7-9,.,TGTGCCAGCAGCGCGCTATCAGGGTCTTCTGAAAAACTGTTTTTT,CASSALSGSSEKLFF
.,TRBJ1-1,TRBV5-6,few,TGTGCCAGCAGCCCGGATACAGAGAACACTGAAGCTTTCTTT,CASSPDTENTEAFF
TRBD1,TRBJ1-4,TRBV7-9,few,TGTGCCAGCAGCTTAGCAATGGGACAGACTAATGAAAAACTGTTTTTT,CASSLAMGQTNEKLFF
.,TRBJ1-5,TRBV4-1,.,TGCGCCAGCAGCCAAGATAACGCCCAGGGCTTCAATCAGCCCCAGCATTTT,CASSQDNAQGFNQPQHF
TRBD1,TRBJ2-6,TRBV7-9,.,TGTGCCAGCAGCTTCGGGACAGGGGGCTCTGGGGCCAACGTCCTGACTTTC,CASSFGTGGSGANVLTF
.,TRBJ1-1,TRBV5-1,.,TGCGCCAGCAGTTTTGGACAGAGTACAACTGAAGCTTTCTTT,CASSFGQSTTEAFF
TRBD1,TRBJ1-1,TRBV5-1,.,TGCGCCAGCAGCTTGACCCTAGGACAGGGAGCAACTGAAGCTTTCTTT,CASSLTLGQGATEAFF
TRBD1,TRBJ1-6,TRBV5-1,.,TGCGCCAGCAGCTTGGTCGGACAGGGTTATTCACCCCTCCACTTT,CASSLVGQGYSPLHF
TRBD1,TRBJ1-5,TRBV12-5,.,TGTGCTAGTGGCCCGGGACAGGGGGCGGATCAGCCCCAGCATTTT,CASGPGQGADQPQHF
.,TRBJ2-7,TRBV18,few,TGTGCCAGCTCACCACGGGCAGGGAAATCGGGCGAGCAGTACTTC,CASSPRAGKSGEQYF
TRBD2,TRBJ2-3,TRBV2,few,TGTGCCAGCAGTGAGGGAGCGGGAGCCCCAGATACGCAGTATTTT,CASSEGAGAPDTQYF
TRBD2,TRBJ2-5,TRBV4-1,.,TGCGCCAGCAGCCAAGGAACGGGACTAGCGGGAGAGACCCAGTACTTC,CASSQGTGLAGETQYF
TRBD1,TRBJ1-1,TRBV18,.,TGTGCCAGCTCACCCCACAGGGGGGACACTGAAGCTTTCTTT,CASSPHRGDTEAFF
.,TRBJ1-5,TRBV27,.,TGTGCCAGCAGCCTAGGGACTGATAATCAGCCCCAGCATTTT,CASSLGTDNQPQHF
TRBD2,TRBJ2-7,TRBV9,.,TGTGCCAGCAGCGTAGCACCCCAGCGGGAGGGAGCTTCCTACGAGCAGTACTTC,CASSVAPQREGASYEQYF
.,TRBJ1-1,TRBV24-1,.,TGTGCCACCAGTGTTGGAGGGATGAACACTGAAGCTTTCTTT,CATSVGGMNTEAFF
.,TRBJ1-5,TRBV15,.,TGTGCCACCAGCAGAGGTCAGGCCCACGGAGGGACGGGGAATCAGCCCCAGCATTTT,CATSRGQAHGGTGNQPQHF